The 19 T cell receptor beta chains listed next were all sequenced from one sample in a study of T-cell reconstitution after alpha-beta-depleted transplantation in children. TCRbeta library construction was performed incorporating unique molecular identifiers. MiXCR, run by TCRdb on the PCR reads, gives a single entry per CDR3 protein. The sample records about 300,000 distinct CDR3 sequences, about 9.5% being singletons. Specimen: PBMCs, collected before TCRalphabeta/CD19-depleted stem cell transplant. These receptors originate from a boy younger than two with acute myeloid leukemia, due to receive a stem cell transplant.

The chain carries TRBV2 and TRBJ2-5, with TRBD1 matching over 7 bases. V lost 8 bases to trimming and J lost 5 bases; unmatched junction nucleotides: 14. CDR1 and CDR2 (germline): SNHLY, FYNNEI. The CDR3 spans 15 residues. The CDR3 nucleotides read TGTGCCAGCGCCCTAGCAGGGGGACAGAGGGAGACCCAGTACTTC. Amino acids: CASALAGGQRETQYF.

This clonotype was seen at least ten times. The J gene is TRBJ1-6, the V gene TRBV18, with D uncertain. Trimming left V 7 bases short and J 10 bases short, with 14 bases between. The germline V gene has CDR1 KGHSH and CDR2 LQKENI. The CDR3 contains 13 residues. CDR3 amino acids: CASCEEGESPLHF. CDR3 sequence (DNA): TGTGCCAGCTGCGAGGAGGGTGAATCACCCCTCCACTTT.

This clonotype was recorded at least ten times. The rearrangement links TRBV12-3 or TRBV12-4 to TRBJ2-3; TRBD2 agrees at 12 bases. V shed 1 base and J 0 bases; nucleotides not matched to a gene: 5. The CDR3 is made up of 18 amino acids. CDR3 amino acids: CASSLETGTSGSTDTQYF. The CDR3 DNA reads as TGTGCCAGCAGTTTAGAGACCGGGACTAGCGGGAGCACAGATACGCAGTATTTT.

In its sample, this clonotype was seen many times. This chain uses TRBV7-3 with TRBJ2-7; possibly TRBD1 for D (6 bases). Germline lookup yields CDR1 SGHTA and CDR2 FQGTGA. The CDR3 length is 16 residues. The V and J ends lost 5 bases and 3 bases respectively, with 20 bases between them. CDR3 coding DNA: TGTGCCAGCAGCCGAGTAGGGGGTTCAAGATACTACGAGCAGTACTTC. This gives the protein CASSRVGGSRYYEQYF.

This clonotype was counted between two and nine times. The rearrangement joins TRBV7-4 to TRBJ1-5, with D possibly matching TRBD1 (5 bases). Germline V lookup: CDR1 SGHVT, CDR2 SQSDAQ. V lost 3 bases and J 5 bases, leaving 14 bases between the germline ends. The CDR3 sequence is 15 residues long. The CDR3 loop is CASSFQGLGHQPQHF. The CDR3 DNA is TGTGCCAGCAGCTTCCAGGGTTTGGGCCATCAGCCCCAGCATTTT.

Ten or more counts support this clonotype. The chain recombines TRBV6-1 with TRBJ2-5; D may be TRBD2 (5 bases). The V gene lost 3 bases and the J gene lost 5 bases, with 19 bases spanning the gap. Germline CDR1 MNHNS, CDR2 SASEGT. The length of the CDR3 is 16 residues. The chain's CDR3 is CASSELGIGVEETQYF. CDR3 sequence (DNA): TGTGCCAGCAGTGAGCTCGGGATCGGAGTTGAGGAGACCCAGTACTTC.

This clonotype showed up many times. The chain recombines TRBV9 with TRBJ1-6, with D unclear. The germline gives CDR1 SGDLS, CDR2 YYNGEE. Deletions cut 0 bases from V and 11 bases from J, with 9 bases between. CDR3 length equals 13 residues. The CDR3 DNA reads TGTGCCAGCAGCGTAGAGGGAAAACCACCCCTCCACTTT. Encoded protein: CASSVEGKPPLHF.

Worth noting for this clonotype: A much larger clone differs by one base, so this may be a read error. This rearrangement joins TRBV4-3 to TRBJ2-7; a possible D gene is TRBD2 (6 bases). Looked up from germline, CDR1 is LGHNA and CDR2 is YSLEER. The CDR3 has 16 amino acids. The CDR3 DNA reads as TGCGCCAGCAGCCAAGAAGCTAGCGTGAGCTCCTACGACCAGTACTTC. Translation gives CASSQEASVSSYDQYF.

This clonotype was seen at least ten times. The genes are TRBV12-3 or TRBV12-4 and TRBJ2-1, with 8 bases matching TRBD2. J was trimmed by 5 bases and V by 6 bases; bases with no gene match: 12. The CDR3 has 16 residues. The CDR3 region is CASRLMLSGKNNEQFF. The CDR3 DNA reads TGTGCCAGCAGGCTCATGCTTAGCGGGAAAAACAATGAGCAGTTCTTC.

This clonotype has a count of ten or more. CDR3 amino acids: CSVALKGTDTQYF. CDR3 in DNA: TGCAGCGTTGCATTAAAGGGGACAGATACGCAGTATTTT. J is TRBJ2-3 and V is TRBV29-1; D is possibly TRBD1 (5 bases). CDR1 is SQVTM and CDR2 is ANQGSEA in the germline V gene. Trimming shortened V by 4 bases and J by 3 bases, and 11 bases separated the two germline ends. The CDR3 has 13 amino acids.

This clonotype occurred a few times. V is TRBV7-9 and J is TRBJ1-4, with D uncertain. CDR3 length: 15 amino acids. V lost 5 bases and J lost 0, with 10 bases in between. Germline V CDR1 and CDR2: SEHNR, FQNEAQ (reference sequence). CDR3 sequence reads: CASSLTLSTNEKLFF. DNA of the CDR3: TGTGCCAGCAGCCTAACCCTCTCAACTAATGAAAAACTGTTTTTT.

This clonotype was observed a few times. The chain couples TRBV9 to TRBJ2-7, with D tentatively TRBD1 (6 bases). The germline V gene encodes CDR1 SGDLS and CDR2 YYNGEE. V lost 1 base to trimming and J lost 2 bases, with 13 bases between them. The CDR3 has 15 residues. This CDR3 reads CASSVNPGAAYEQYF. The CDR3 DNA reads as TGTGCCAGCAGCGTAAATCCAGGGGCGGCCTACGAGCAGTACTTC.

The V gene is TRBV7-3, the J gene TRBJ2-7; D is possibly TRBD2 (6 bases). V shed 3 bases and J shed 6 bases, with 18 bases lying between them. The CDR3 extends over 15 amino acids. CDR1 SGHTA and CDR2 FQGTGA come from the germline V gene. The CDR3, as DNA: TGTGCCAGCAGCTTCACCGCGACGGCGGGGACCGAGCAGTACTTC. Translating gives CASSFTATAGTEQYF.

The sample holds many counts of this clonotype. J is TRBJ2-2 and V is TRBV27; D not resolved. The CDR3 has 14 residues. Germline V gene lookup returns CDR1 MNHEY and CDR2 SMNVEV (reference sequence). The ends were cut back, 3 bases at V and 1 base at J, with 6 bases in the middle. The CDR3 reads CASSFERNTGELFF. The CDR3 nucleotides read TGTGCCAGCAGTTTTGAGAGGAACACCGGGGAGCTGTTTTTT.

This chain links TRBV9 with TRBJ2-3, with 13 bases matching TRBD2. The V gene end was trimmed by 4 bases and the J gene end by 4 bases; junction bases not matched to a gene: 6. CDR1 SGDLS and CDR2 YYNGEE come from the germline V gene. CDR3 size: 16 residues. CDR3 nucleotide sequence: TGTGCCAGCAGCCAAGGACTAGCGGGAGAGGCAGATACGCAGTATTTT. This translates into CASSQGLAGEADTQYF.

About this clonotype: A read error is possible here, since a much larger clone lies one base away. V is TRBV4-3 and J is TRBJ1-1; possible D gene TRBD1, 5 bases. CDR1 LGHNA and CDR2 YSLEER come from the germline V gene. The CDR3 sequence is 14 residues long. CDR3 loop: CAGSQDGGNTEAFF. The CDR3 DNA reads TGCGCCGGCAGCCAAGATGGGGGGAACACTGAAGCTTTCTTT.

CDR3 nucleotide sequence: TGTGCCAGCAGCTTCCGAAACGGGAATACGCAGTATTTT. This translates into CASSFRNGNTQYF. This sequence joins TRBV7-3 and TRBJ2-3; D is possibly TRBD2 (5 bases). Germline values: CDR1 SGHTA, CDR2 FQGTGA. This CDR3 is built from 13 residues. V gave up 3 bases and J gave up 7 bases, with 11 bases separating them.

This clonotype came up many times. The rearrangement links TRBV28 to TRBJ1-3, with D maybe TRBD1 (5 bases). The germline V gene encodes CDR1 MDHEN and CDR2 SYDVKM. The CDR3 runs to 14 residues. Between the trimmed V and J ends, which lost 7 bases and 4 bases, there was a span of 14 bases. The DNA for the CDR3 is TGTGCCAGCAACCTGGGACGGGGGGGAAACACCATATATTTT. Protein sequence: CASNLGRGGNTIYF.

The chain is built from TRBV11-1 and TRBJ2-5; weak D call: TRBD2 (5 bases). Germline lookup yields CDR1 SGHAT and CDR2 FQDESV (reference sequence). Trimming pared 0 bases from V and 0 bases from J, leaving 17 bases between. The CDR3 covers 18 residues. CDR3 nucleotide sequence: TGTGCCAGCAGCTTAGCCAGCGCCCAGCGGCCATACCAAGAGACCCAGTACTTC. Its protein is CASSLASAQRPYQETQYF.